This T cell receptor (beta chain) was identified during a study of blood T cell repertoires in COVID-19. The overall study: Sites in the United States, Italy and Spain provided acute and convalescent COVID-19 samples. PBMCs, B-cell-depleted T cells, or T cells were the source of the cDNA or gDNA that made up the material.

As originally analysed: Nucleated cell counts were estimated from reference gene primer amplification. Assay: immunoSEQ multiplex PCR; the TCRdb copy retains only in-frame clones and omits some. V, J and clone size derive from that table, while D and trimming were established from the DNA sequence. The sample carries approximately 89,000 clones, approximately 86% recorded once. Trimming stripped 0 bases from V and 2 bases from J, with 11 bases between. The germline CDR1 and CDR2 sequences are SGHRS and YFSETQ. CDR3 length: 16 residues. The V call is TRBV5-1, the J call TRBJ2-2; D not certain. Sequencing was carried out using peripheral blood. The receptor's source is a woman aged 65 to 85 with active or convalescent COVID-19. The CDR3 nucleotides are TGCGCCAGCAGCTTGGGGGCAGCTATCAACACCGGGGAGCTGTTTTTT. Its protein is CASSLGAAINTGELFF.